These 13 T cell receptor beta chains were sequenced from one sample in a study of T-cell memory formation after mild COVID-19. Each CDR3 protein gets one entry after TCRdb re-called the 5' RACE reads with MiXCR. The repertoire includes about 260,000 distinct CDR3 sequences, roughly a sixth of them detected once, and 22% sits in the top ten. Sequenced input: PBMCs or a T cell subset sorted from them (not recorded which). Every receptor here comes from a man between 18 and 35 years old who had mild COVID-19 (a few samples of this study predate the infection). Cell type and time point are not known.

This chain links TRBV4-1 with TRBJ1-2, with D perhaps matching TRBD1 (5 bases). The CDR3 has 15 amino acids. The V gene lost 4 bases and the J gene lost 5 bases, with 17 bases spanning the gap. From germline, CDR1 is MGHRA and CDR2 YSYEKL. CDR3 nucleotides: TGCGCCAGCAGCCCTGGGACGGGGGGGTTATATGGCTACACCTTC. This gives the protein CASSPGTGGLYGYTF.

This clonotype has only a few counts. CDR3 nucleotide sequence: TGCAGCGTTGAAGGTAGCAGGCACCGGGGCTACACCTTC. Its protein is CSVEGSRHRGYTF. V gene TRBV29-1 combines with J gene TRBJ1-2; no clear D. The V end lost 1 base, the J end lost 8 bases, and 14 bases lay between the germline ends. Looked up from germline, CDR1 is SQVTM and CDR2 is ANQGSEA. The CDR3 runs to 13 residues.

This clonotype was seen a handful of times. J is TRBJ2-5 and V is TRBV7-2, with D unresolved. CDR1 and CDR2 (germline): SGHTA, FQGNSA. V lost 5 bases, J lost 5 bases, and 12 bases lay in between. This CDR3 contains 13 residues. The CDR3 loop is CASSARREETQYF. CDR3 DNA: TGTGCCAGCAGCGCGAGGAGAGAGGAGACCCAGTACTTC.

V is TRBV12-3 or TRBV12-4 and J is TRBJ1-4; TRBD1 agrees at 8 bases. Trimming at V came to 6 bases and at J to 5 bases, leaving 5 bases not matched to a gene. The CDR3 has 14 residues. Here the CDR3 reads CASRETGVNEKLFF. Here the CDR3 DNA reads TGTGCCAGCAGGGAGACAGGGGTCAATGAAAAACTGTTTTTT.

The CDR3 reads CASSYGRFYGYTF. Written as DNA, the CDR3 is TGTGCCAGCAGTTACGGCCGCTTCTATGGCTACACCTTC. The chain links TRBV6-5 to TRBJ1-2; D ambiguous. The V gene lost 2 bases and the J gene lost 4 bases, with 8 bases spanning the gap. CDR1 and CDR2 from the germline V gene are MNHEY and SVGAGI. The length of the CDR3 is 13 residues.

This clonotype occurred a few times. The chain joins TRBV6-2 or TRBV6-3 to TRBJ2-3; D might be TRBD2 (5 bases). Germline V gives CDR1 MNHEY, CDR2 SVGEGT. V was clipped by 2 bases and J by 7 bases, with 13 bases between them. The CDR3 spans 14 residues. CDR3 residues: CASSYPGLPNTQYF. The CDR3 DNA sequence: TGTGCCAGCAGTTACCCGGGATTGCCGAATACGCAGTATTTT.

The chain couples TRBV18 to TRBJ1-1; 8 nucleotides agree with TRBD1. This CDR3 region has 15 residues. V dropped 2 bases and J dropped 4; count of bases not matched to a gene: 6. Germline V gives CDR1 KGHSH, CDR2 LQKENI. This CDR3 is CASSPDQGAGTEAFF. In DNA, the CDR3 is TGTGCCAGCTCACCAGACCAGGGGGCTGGCACTGAAGCTTTCTTT.

The CDR3 DNA sequence: TGCGCCAGCAGTCCAACGGCCGGGACAAATAACACCGGGGAGCTGTTTTTT. It encodes CASSPTAGTNNTGELFF. The chain links TRBV23-1 to TRBJ2-2; a possible D gene is TRBD1 (6 bases). TRBV23-1 is filed as an ORF, its function uncertain. Trimming shortened V by 4 bases and J by 2 bases, and 17 bases separated the two germline ends. This CDR3 spans 17 amino acids.

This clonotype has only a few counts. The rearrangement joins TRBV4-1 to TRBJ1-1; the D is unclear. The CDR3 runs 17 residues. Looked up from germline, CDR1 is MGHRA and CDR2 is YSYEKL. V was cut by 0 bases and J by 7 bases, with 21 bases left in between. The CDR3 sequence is CASSQESSSILNREAFF. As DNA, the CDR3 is TGCGCCAGCAGCCAAGAGTCCTCCTCCATATTAAATCGTGAAGCTTTCTTT.

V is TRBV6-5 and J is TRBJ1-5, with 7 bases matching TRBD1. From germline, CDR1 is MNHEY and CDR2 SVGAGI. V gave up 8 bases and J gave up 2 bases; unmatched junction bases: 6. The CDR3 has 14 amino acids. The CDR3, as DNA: TGTGCCAGCGGCACAGGGGTTGGCAATCAGCCCCAGCATTTT. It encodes CASGTGVGNQPQHF.

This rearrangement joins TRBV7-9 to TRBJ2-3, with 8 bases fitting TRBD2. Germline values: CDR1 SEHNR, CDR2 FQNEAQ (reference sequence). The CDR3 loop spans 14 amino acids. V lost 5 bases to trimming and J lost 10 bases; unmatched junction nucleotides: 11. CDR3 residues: CASSPTLGTSSQYF. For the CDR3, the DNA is TGTGCCAGCAGCCCTACCCTAGGGACTAGTTCGCAGTATTTT.

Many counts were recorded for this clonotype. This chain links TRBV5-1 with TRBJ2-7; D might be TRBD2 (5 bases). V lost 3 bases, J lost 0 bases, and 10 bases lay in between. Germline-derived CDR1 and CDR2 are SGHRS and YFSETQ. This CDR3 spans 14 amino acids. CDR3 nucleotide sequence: TGCGCCAGCAGCTGGACTGGGAGCTCCTACGAGCAGTACTTC. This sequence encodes CASSWTGSSYEQYF.

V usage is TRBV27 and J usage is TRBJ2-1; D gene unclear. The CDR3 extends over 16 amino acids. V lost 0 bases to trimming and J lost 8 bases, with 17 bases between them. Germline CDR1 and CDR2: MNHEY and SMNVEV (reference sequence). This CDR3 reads CASSLSVTRPGDEQFF. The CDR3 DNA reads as TGTGCCAGCAGTTTATCTGTGACACGGCCGGGCGATGAGCAGTTCTTC.